At least ten counts were recorded for the clone carrying this T cell receptor (beta chain). Its antigen is as yet unknown. Regarding time point: sample taken at primary tumor resection. Unsorted tumor, nontumor lung tissue or cryopreserved PBMC supplied the whole RNA. This record comes from a study of spatial heterogeneity in lung cancer. General observations from the study: Ubiquitous expanded tumor TCRs surfaced in blood more at resection than they did at follow-up.

TCRdb reanalysed the 5' RACE reads using MiXCR and keeps one entry per CDR3 protein. This table holds 48,000 or so distinct CDR3 sequences, about 5.8% found once. The junction had 3 bases not matched to a gene; V was cut back by 0 bases and J by 12 bases. Germline assignment: CDR1 PRHDT and CDR2 FYEKMQ (reference sequence). This CDR3 has 13 amino acids. The chain uses TRBV13 and TRBJ2-7; 12 bases agree with TRBD2. This receptor was obtained from a male donor with early-stage non-small cell lung cancer. The material was PBMCs, obtained at surgery. In DNA form, the CDR3 reads TGTGCCAGCAGCTTAGGACTAGCGGGAGGTATGTACTTC. Translating gives CASSLGLAGGMYF.